Sequencing of this TCR beta chain was carried out in a study of vaccination effects on CD4 cells after COVID-19. Ahead of sequencing, the ViraFEST assay grew antigen-specific CD4+ T cells using viral peptide pools. The culture ran for 10 days, and then CD4+ T cells were isolated. Recipients of the vaccine had no prior SARS-CoV-2 infection and negative nucleocapsid antibodies. Approximately 2 million PBMC were placed in each well, which was supplemented with approximately 9.2 IU/ml IL-2 and approximately 10 ug/ml peptides. With regard to this clone: No antigen is known for it.

This table comes from immunoSEQ multiplex PCR, and its TCRdb copy is limited to in-frame clones, with some not included. The repertoire consists of about 73,000 clones, with 65% to 75% occurring once and the leading ten covering 2.5% to 3%. Per the germline V gene, CDR1 is SGHRS and CDR2 is YFSETQ. V was clipped by 0 bases and J by 2 bases, with 12 bases between them. This CDR3 contains 17 residues. V is TRBV5-1 and J is TRBJ2-6; D is perhaps TRBD1 (6 bases). The sequencing here drew on CD4+ T cells from PBMCs cultured with HCoV-NL63 spike peptides, taken before COVID-19 vaccination. This sequence originates from a human donor who received a COVID-19 vaccine. The CDR3 nucleotides read TGCGCCAGCAGCTTGGACAGGGTTGGTACTGGGGCCAACGTCCTGACTTTC. Amino acid sequence: CASSLDRVGTGANVLTF.